This TCR beta chain was identified in a study of T cell responses to AZD1222 COVID-19 vaccine. Overall study findings and caveats: The donor cohort was predominantly white British with a female majority, and clonal diversity may have been underestimated.

The repertoire was sequenced with immunoSEQ multiplex PCR; TCRdb's copy has only in-frame clones and lacks some. The sample shows over 130,000 clones, 93% of them seen only once. A remark on this clone: As yet, its antigen is unknown.

The receptor's source is an adult in good health. Sequenced material: peripheral blood, taken on day 0 of AZD1222 vaccination.

CDR3 sequence reads: CASSEARATRDEQFF. Here the CDR3 DNA reads TGTGCCAGCAGTGAAGCGAGAGCAACTAGGGATGAGCAGTTCTTC. V is TRBV2 and J is TRBJ2-1; TRBD2 might be the D (5 bases). V gave up 0 bases and J gave up 8 bases, with 14 bases separating them. The germline CDR1 and CDR2 sequences are SNHLY and FYNNEI. The CDR3 consists of 15 residues.